This T cell receptor (beta chain) was sequenced in a study of blood T cell repertoires in COVID-19. Study summary: Sites across the United States, Italy and Spain contributed samples from acute and convalescent COVID-19. T cells, B-cell-depleted T cells, or PBMCs supplied cDNA or gDNA.

This CDR3 is 12 amino acids long. Trimming left V 3 bases short and J 4 bases short, with 7 bases between. Per the authors' pipeline: Reference gene primer amplification in the assay estimated nucleated cell counts. Using immunoSEQ multiplex PCR, the repertoire was profiled, and TCRdb retains in-frame clones only, with some absent. V and J calls plus clone size are reproduced from that table; the DNA served to infer D and trimming. Altogether about 75,000 clones are present, roughly 87% being singletons, with the ten largest covering around 6.7%. In this sample, this clone turned up a few times. The TCR comes from a woman aged 45-59 years with acute or convalescent COVID-19. The V and J genes are TRBV12-3 or TRBV12-4 and TRBJ2-7; tentative D call: TRBD1 (6 bases). The material sequenced was peripheral blood. The CDR3 protein is CASSFRGYEQYF. The CDR3 DNA reads as TGTGCCAGCAGTTTTAGGGGGTACGAGCAGTACTTC.